The 24 T cell receptor beta chains presented below share a single source sample, sequenced in a study of OX40 agonist ivuxolimab in advanced cancers. Clones were sequenced by immunoSEQ multiplex PCR, and TCRdb holds only the in-frame ones, with some missing. Among approximately 22,000 clones listed, 75% to 90% were seen once. This material consisted of CD4+ or CD8+ T cells sorted from blood, taken in a trial of the OX40 agonist ivuxolimab. The receptors come from an adult with an advanced solid tumor such as melanoma, head and neck, liver or kidney cancer.

The chain is built from TRBV9 and TRBJ1-1, with 9 bases lining up with TRBD1. This CDR3 is built from 17 residues. Trimming removed 3 bases from V and 5 bases from J; junction bases left unmatched: 14. Germline-derived CDR1 and CDR2 are SGDLS and YYNGEE. The DNA for the CDR3 is TGTGCCAGCAGCGCGCCGGGACAGGGACAAGTGGGGACTGAAGCTTTCTTT. This encodes CASSAPGQGQVGTEAFF.

The V gene is TRBV7-9, the J gene TRBJ1-1; a possible D gene is TRBD1 (5 bases). The CDR3 sequence is 15 residues long. Germline CDR1 is SEHNR and CDR2 is FQNEAQ (reference sequence). V shed 5 bases and J shed 4 bases, with 17 bases lying between them. The CDR3 is CASSQQQVISTEAFF. DNA of the CDR3: TGTGCCAGCAGCCAACAACAGGTTATCAGCACTGAAGCTTTCTTT.

The chain couples TRBV28 to TRBJ1-6, with D unclear. V lost 5 bases and J lost 5, with 7 bases in between. Germline CDR1 is MDHEN and CDR2 is SYDVKM. The CDR3 length is 13 residues. The CDR3 reads CASSLGNNSPLHF. In DNA, the CDR3 is TGTGCCAGCAGTCTGGGAAATAATTCACCCCTCCACTTT.

The chain combines TRBV9 with TRBJ1-2, with TRBD1 as a possible D gene (5 bases). CDR3 length equals 13 residues. V shed 0 bases and J shed 13 bases, with 16 bases lying between them. The germline CDR1 and CDR2 sequences are SGDLS and YYNGEE. CDR3 nucleotides: TGTGCCAGCAGCGTAGGCAGGGAAAGGGGTAGCACCTTC. Residues: CASSVGRERGSTF.

This clone came up once. The chain recombines TRBV27 with TRBJ1-6; D perhaps matches TRBD1 (5 bases). CDR1 MNHEY and CDR2 SMNVEV come from the germline V gene (reference sequence). Trimming pared 6 bases from V and 7 bases from J, leaving 19 bases between. The CDR3 runs 16 residues. The CDR3 nucleotides are TGTGCCAGCAGCTTAAAGCCCGGGGGGGGAAATTCACCCCTCCACTTT. This gives the protein CASSLKPGGGNSPLHF.

The chain employs TRBV11-2 and TRBJ2-7, with a tentative D call TRBD2 (7 bases). Per the germline V gene, CDR1 is SGHAT and CDR2 is FQNNGV. The CDR3 spans 18 residues. V shed 3 bases and J shed 3 bases, with 24 bases lying between them. DNA of the CDR3: TGTGCCAGCAGCTTGGGCTGGGCGGGGGCCCCGCTTGGCTACGAGCAGTACTTC. Its translation is CASSLGWAGAPLGYEQYF.

The chain is built from TRBV10-2 and TRBJ2-7; 8 bases align to TRBD2. Germline V gives CDR1 WSHSY, CDR2 SAAADI. This CDR3 comprises 14 residues. V lost 2 bases and J lost 7; bases outside the gene matches: 7. The DNA of the CDR3 is TGCGCCAGCAGTGAGGGGCGGGGGGCAGGTGAGCAGTACTTC. It codes for CASSEGRGAGEQYF.

The chain carries TRBV15 and TRBJ2-6; D ambiguous. V lost 0 bases to trimming and J lost 2 bases, with 8 bases between them. This CDR3 comprises 16 residues. Per the germline V gene, CDR1 is LNHNV and CDR2 is YYDKDF (reference sequence). CDR3 residues: CATSRDLSAGANVLTF. The CDR3 coding sequence is TGTGCCACCAGCAGAGATCTGAGTGCTGGGGCCAACGTCCTGACTTTC.

This clone counts as medium-sized (0.01 to 0.1%). This chain joins TRBV11-2 and TRBJ1-1, with D perhaps TRBD1 (6 bases). V lost 6 bases and J lost 4, with 18 bases in between. CDR3 size: 15 residues. Germline CDR1 reads SGHAT; CDR2 reads FQNNGV. The CDR3 coding sequence is TGTGCCAGCAGGTACCCAACAGGGTTCGGCACTGAAGCTTTCTTT. Encoded protein: CASRYPTGFGTEAFF.

The chain carries TRBV9 and TRBJ2-2; D unresolved. V lost 2 bases and J lost 4, with 6 bases in between. This CDR3 has 13 amino acids. Germline V CDR1 and CDR2: SGDLS, YYNGEE. The CDR3 nucleotides are TGTGCCAGCAGCGTCGGAACCACCGGGGAGCTGTTTTTT. It specifies CASSVGTTGELFF.

For this clone: One end of the junction varies from germline; a read error may be responsible. The chain combines TRBV7-7 with TRBJ2-5; 7 nucleotides line up with TRBD1. CDR1 and CDR2 from the germline V gene are SSHAT and FNYEAQ (reference sequence). CDR3 length: 17 amino acids. CDR3 nucleotides: TGTGCTAGCAGCTTAGAGACAGGGAGAAGGGCACAAGAGACCCAGTACTTC. This sequence encodes CASSLETGRRAQETQYF. Combining the CDR3 with reference TRBV7-7 and TRBJ2-5 gives the whole variable domain GAGVSQSPRYKVTKRGQDVTLRCDPISSHATLYWYQQALGQGPEFLTYFNYEAQPDKSGLPSDRFSAERPEGSISTLTIQRTEQRDSAMYRCASSLETGRRAQETQYFGPGTRLLVL.

The rearrangement uses TRBV4-3 and TRBJ1-6; D is undetermined. The V gene lost 6 bases and the J gene lost 0 bases, with 3 bases spanning the gap. The CDR3 is 13 amino acids. The germline V gene encodes CDR1 LGHNA and CDR2 YSLEER. Here the CDR3 DNA reads TGCGCCAGCAGTGGCTCCTATAATTCACCCCTCCACTTT. This translates into CASSGSYNSPLHF.

This sequence joins TRBV10-3 and TRBJ1-1; maybe TRBD1 (6 bases). V lost 4 bases and J 7 bases, leaving 16 bases between the germline ends. The CDR3 is 14 residues long. The germline V gene encodes CDR1 ENHRY and CDR2 SYGVKD. The CDR3 protein is CAISGQDFRVEAFF. CDR3 bases: TGTGCCATCAGTGGACAGGATTTCAGGGTTGAAGCTTTCTTT.

This clone was detected only a few times. The chain combines TRBV11-3 with TRBJ2-5, with TRBD1 as a possible D gene (5 bases). V was trimmed by 2 bases and J by 5 bases, leaving 12 bases between them. This CDR3 has 14 residues. CDR1 SGHNT and CDR2 YENEEA come from the germline V gene. As DNA, the CDR3 is TGTGCCAGCAGCTTACAGGGCGTCGGGGAGACCCAGTACTTC. It translates to CASSLQGVGETQYF. The whole variable domain, filled in from reference TRBV11-3 and TRBJ2-5, reads EAGVVQSPRYKIIEKKQPVAFWCNPISGHNTLYWYLQNLGQGPELLIRYENEEAVDDSQLPKDRFSAERLKGVDSTLKIQPAELGDSAVYLCASSLQGVGETQYFGPGTRLLVL.

The chain combines TRBV28 with TRBJ2-7; D remains unclear. Trimming removed 6 bases at V and 3 bases at J, with 6 bases between. Germline CDR1 reads MDHEN; CDR2 reads SYDVKM. The CDR3 extends over 11 amino acids. CDR3 sequence (DNA): TGTGCCAGCAGCCCCGACTACGAGCAGTACTTC. Encoded protein: CASSPDYEQYF.

This chain joins TRBV29-1 and TRBJ2-1; D possibly matches TRBD1 or TRBD2 (5 bases each). The CDR3 is 18 residues long. The germline V and J ends were trimmed by 2 bases and 5 bases, with 25 bases remaining between them. Germline V gene lookup returns CDR1 SQVTM and CDR2 ANQGSEA. CDR3 protein: CSVEWATSAVGDDNEQFF. The CDR3, as DNA: TGCAGCGTTGAATGGGCCACTTCGGCGGTAGGGGACGACAATGAGCAGTTCTTC.

The chain uses TRBV6-6 and TRBJ2-5; 7 bases fit TRBD2. CDR1 is MNHNY and CDR2 is SVGAGI in the germline V gene (reference sequence). This CDR3 is 13 amino acids long. Losses at the gene ends were 7 bases for V and 12 bases for J; bases not matched to a gene: 14. The CDR3 is CASNTGGPTVEYF. CDR3 in DNA: TGTGCCAGCAATACGGGAGGCCCCACCGTTGAGTACTTC.

This chain uses TRBV28 with TRBJ1-5; D gene ambiguous. Trimming pared 3 bases from V and 3 bases from J, leaving 12 bases between. Germline lookup yields CDR1 MDHEN and CDR2 SYDVKM. The CDR3 sequence is 15 residues long. The CDR3 reads CASSFYSRNNQPQHF. The CDR3 DNA reads TGTGCCAGCAGTTTCTATTCGAGGAACAATCAGCCCCAGCATTTT.

The genes are TRBV7-2 and TRBJ2-7; possible D gene TRBD1, 6 bases. CDR1 SGHTA and CDR2 FQGNSA come from the germline V gene. The V end was cut by 5 bases, the J end by 1 base, with 12 bases between. CDR3 length: 14 amino acids. The CDR3 bases are TGTGCCAGCAGCCCAGGGGTGGGATCCTACGAGCAGTACTTC. Translation gives CASSPGVGSYEQYF.

The rearrangement links TRBV16 to TRBJ1-5; D unclear. This CDR3 contains 15 residues. V was clipped by 5 bases and J by 1 base, with 12 bases between them. Germline V gene data show CDR1 as KGHSY and CDR2 as FQNENV. The CDR3 loop is CASSADGLSNQPQHF. CDR3 nucleotides: TGTGCCAGCAGCGCGGATGGATTAAGCAATCAGCCCCAGCATTTT.

This chain links TRBV5-8 with TRBJ1-4; TRBD1 agrees at 7 bases. Losses at the gene ends were 3 bases for V and 4 bases for J; bases not matched to a gene: 6. Germline loops: CDR1 SGHTS, CDR2 YDEGEE. CDR3 length equals 15 residues. The CDR3 DNA is TGTGCCAGCAGCTCCAGGACAGGAAATAATGAAAAACTGTTTTTT. This encodes CASSSRTGNNEKLFF.

This rearrangement joins TRBV9 to TRBJ2-2; TRBD2 might be the D (6 bases). Germline values: CDR1 SGDLS, CDR2 YYNGEE. This CDR3 comprises 15 residues. Trimming left V 0 bases short and J 3 bases short, with 9 bases between. The CDR3 region has the DNA TGTGCCAGCAGCGTAGAATGGGACTACACCGGGGAGCTGTTTTTT. Protein: CASSVEWDYTGELFF.

The chain employs TRBV29-1 and TRBJ2-5, with 9 nucleotides matching TRBD2. Germline V gene data show CDR1 as SQVTM and CDR2 as ANQGSEA. The CDR3 has 13 amino acids. With V trimmed by 4 bases and J by 5 bases, 5 bases remained unmatched. Here the CDR3 reads CSVVKREEETQYF. CDR3 coding DNA: TGCAGCGTTGTAAAGCGGGAGGAGGAGACCCAGTACTTC.

This chain links TRBV9 with TRBJ2-1, with D tentatively TRBD1 (5 bases). With 6 bases removed from V and 5 bases from J, the gap between germline ends came to 18 bases. The CDR3 is 15 residues long. CDR1 and CDR2 (germline): SGDLS, YYNGEE. For the CDR3, the DNA is TGTGCCAGCACCCCCCTTCAGGGTATCCACAATGAGCAGTTCTTC. It codes for CASTPLQGIHNEQFF. The complete variable domain, with remaining parts taken from reference TRBV9 and TRBJ2-1, reads DSGVTQTPKHLITATGQRVTLRCSPRSGDLSVYWYQQSLDQGLQFLIQYYNGEERAKGNILERFSAQQFPDLHSELNLSSLELGDSALYFCASTPLQGIHNEQFFGPGTRLTVL.